This is a list of T cell receptor beta chains from one sample in a study of chemoradiotherapy in HPV16-positive cancers. Clones were read by immunoSEQ multiplex PCR, and TCRdb kept only the in-frame ones, dropping some. This table holds 10,000 to 11,000 clones, roughly 86% found once. Sequenced material: blood, taken from a patient who underwent chemoradiotherapy. The source is a human donor with HPV-associated anogenital cancer. The CDR3 runs from the conserved cysteine through the conserved F or W. The order of the fields is clone size, D gene, J gene, V gene, CDR3 protein, CDR3 DNA. A D gene is named only where the DNA matches it firmly. A row's size may be missing; if present it is once, few, many or a size class.

-,TRBD2,TRBJ2-5,TRBV10-2,CASSELAAGGQETQYF,TGCGCCAGCAGTGAGTTGGCAGCGGGGGGGCAAGAGACCCAGTACTTC
-,TRBD1,TRBJ1-1,TRBV5-1,CASSVTGRNTEAFF,TGCGCCAGCAGCGTGACAGGGCGGAACACTGAAGCTTTCTTT
-,TRBD1,TRBJ2-5,TRBV6-1,CASSKTGQYQETQYF,TGTGCCAGCAGTAAGACGGGACAGTACCAAGAGACCCAGTACTTC
-,TRBD1,TRBJ1-2,TRBV6-1,CASSERAGGTRGYTF,TGTGCCAGCAGTGAACGGGCAGGGGGAACGAGAGGCTACACCTTC
-,-,TRBJ1-5,TRBV4-1,CASSQDLGNGVQPQHF,TGCGCCAGCAGCCAAGATTTAGGGAATGGGGTTCAGCCCCAGCATTTT
-,-,TRBJ2-2,TRBV7-9,CASSPPLGELFF,TGTGCCAGCAGCCCCCCGCTCGGGGAGCTGTTTTTT
-,TRBD1,TRBJ2-3,TRBV7-9,CASSSNRGGTDTQYF,TGTGCCAGCAGCTCTAACAGGGGAGGCACAGATACGCAGTATTTT
few,-,TRBJ2-5,TRBV29-1,CSADYGPKETQYF,TGCAGCGCCGACTATGGGCCCAAGGAGACCCAGTACTTC
-,TRBD1,TRBJ2-3,TRBV6-5,CASSYTDRGRKDTQYF,TGTGCCAGCAGTTACACTGACAGGGGAAGGAAAGATACGCAGTATTTT
-,-,TRBJ1-1,TRBV7-2,CASSLAVTGPYTEAFF,TGTGCCAGCAGCTTAGCTGTGACAGGCCCATACACTGAAGCTTTCTTT
-,TRBD1,TRBJ1-2,TRBV18,CASSLGQGGGYTF,TGTGCCAGCTCACTGGGACAGGGCGGTGGCTACACCTTC
-,TRBD1,TRBJ2-7,TRBV2,CASRGQGALAYEQYF,TGTGCCAGCAGGGGACAGGGGGCGCTGGCCTACGAGCAGTACTTC
-,-,TRBJ1-1,TRBV19,CASSILAESGAFF,TGTGCCAGTAGTATATTAGCGGAGTCCGGGGCTTTCTTT
-,-,TRBJ2-1,TRBV6-1,CASRRDSGEQFF,TGTGCCAGCAGACGGGATAGCGGAGAGCAGTTCTTC
-,-,TRBJ2-2,TRBV7-9,CASSSRLANTGELFF,TGTGCCAGCAGCTCCCGACTAGCGAACACCGGGGAGCTGTTTTTT
-,-,TRBJ2-2,TRBV6-6,CASTSMRELFF,TGTGCCTCCACCAGTATGAGGGAGCTGTTTTTT
-,-,TRBJ2-3,TRBV2,CASSGGASVSTDTQYF,TGTGCCAGCAGTGGGGGGGCTAGCGTTAGCACAGATACGCAGTATTTT
few,TRBD2,TRBJ2-2,TRBV9,CASSPSGGGLEGELFF,TGTGCCAGCAGCCCCAGCGGGGGGGGCCTCGAAGGGGAGCTGTTTTTT
few,-,TRBJ1-2,TRBV9,CASSTTHLWGYGYTF,TGTGCCAGCAGCACCACTCATCTCTGGGGCTATGGCTACACCTTC
few,-,TRBJ2-7,TRBV5-1,CASSQRHFWEEQYF,TGCGCCAGCAGCCAACGACACTTCTGGGAAGAGCAGTACTTC
-,-,TRBJ1-2,TRBV6-1,CASSVGLNYGYTF,TGTGCCAGCAGTGTCGGTTTGAACTATGGCTACACCTTC
-,-,TRBJ1-5,TRBV18,CASSPLTGDQPQHF,TGTGCCAGCTCACCACTCACCGGGGATCAGCCCCAGCATTTT
-,TRBD1,TRBJ2-1,TRBV5-1,CASSMGQGASEQFF,TGCGCCAGCAGCATGGGACAGGGGGCAAGTGAGCAGTTCTTC
-,TRBD2,TRBJ2-1,TRBV27,CASSGRTSEGNEQFF,TGTGCCAGCAGTGGCCGGACTAGCGAAGGAAATGAGCAGTTCTTC
-,TRBD1,TRBJ1-2,TRBV5-4,CASSRDRASYGYTF,TGTGCCAGCAGCAGAGACAGGGCGAGTTATGGCTACACCTTC
once,-,TRBJ1-3,TRBV9,CASSVESWGGNTIYF,TGTGCCAGCAGCGTAGAGAGCTGGGGTGGAAACACCATATATTTT
-,-,TRBJ1-3,TRBV4-1,CASSLGTASGNTIYF,TGCGCCAGCAGCCTGGGGACGGCCTCTGGAAACACCATATATTTT
-,-,TRBJ2-1,TRBV2,CASDRRGHNEQFF,TGTGCCAGCGATAGGAGAGGGCACAATGAGCAGTTCTTC
-,TRBD1,TRBJ1-3,TRBV30,CAWSRPDRGLYGNTIYF,TGTGCCTGGAGCCGCCCGGACAGGGGACTATATGGAAACACCATATATTTT
-,-,TRBJ1-4,TRBV6-1,CASSDSATNEKLFF,TGTGCCAGCAGTGACTCCGCAACTAATGAAAAACTGTTTTTT
-,TRBD2,TRBJ2-1,TRBV7-3,CASSSGAGGPYNEQFF,TGTGCCAGCAGCTCCGGAGCGGGGGGGCCCTACAATGAGCAGTTCTTC
few,-,TRBJ1-3,TRBV5-4,CASSLVGPAGNTIYF,TGTGCCAGCAGCTTGGTCGGGCCAGCTGGAAACACCATATATTTT
-,-,TRBJ1-2,TRBV19,CASSMGRAGENYGYTF,TGTGCCAGTAGTATGGGCAGGGCAGGAGAAAACTATGGCTACACCTTC
-,TRBD1,TRBJ2-7,TRBV30,CAWGPTGSYEQYF,TGTGCCTGGGGGCCGACAGGGAGCTACGAGCAGTACTTC
-,-,TRBJ2-2,TRBV11-3,CASSPYSNTGELFF,TGTGCCAGCAGCCCCTACAGCAACACCGGGGAGCTGTTTTTT
-,-,TRBJ1-6,TRBV7-2,CASSFGQAYNSPLHF,TGTGCCAGCAGCTTCGGGCAGGCGTATAATTCACCCCTCCACTTT
few,-,TRBJ1-5,TRBV9,CASSVDGEQPQHF,TGTGCCAGCAGCGTAGACGGGGAGCAGCCCCAGCATTTT
-,-,TRBJ2-6,TRBV19,CASSWATTSSGANVLTF,TGTGCCAGTAGTTGGGCAACCACCAGTTCTGGGGCCAACGTCCTGACTTTC
-,-,TRBJ2-7,TRBV25-1,CASSEDRPVAYEQYF,TGTGCCAGCAGTGAAGACCGGCCCGTCGCCTACGAGCAGTACTTC
-,-,TRBJ1-2,TRBV11-2,CASSLVSGGYGYTF,TGTGCCAGCAGCTTAGTAAGCGGGGGCTATGGCTACACCTTC
-,-,TRBJ2-3,TRBV13,CASRRGAGTDTQYF,TGTGCCAGCAGACGGGGGGCCGGCACAGATACGCAGTATTTT
-,TRBD2,TRBJ2-2,TRBV7-6,CASSWTGGGTNTGELFF,TGTGCCAGCAGCTGGACGGGCGGGGGGACGAACACCGGGGAGCTGTTTTTT
once,TRBD1,TRBJ1-1,TRBV19,CASSMQGANTEAFF,TGTGCCAGTAGTATGCAGGGGGCGAACACTGAAGCTTTCTTT
-,-,TRBJ2-4,TRBV2,CASSGGDGDIQYF,TGTGCCAGCAGTGGAGGGGACGGGGACATTCAGTACTTC
-,-,TRBJ2-1,TRBV18,CASSPRPDNEQFF,TGTGCCAGCTCACCCCGCCCGGACAATGAGCAGTTCTTC
-,-,TRBJ2-1,TRBV2,CASSLDGNEQFF,TGTGCCAGCAGTCTGGACGGCAATGAGCAGTTCTTC
-,TRBD1,TRBJ2-2,TRBV2,CASAPGGWGELFF,TGTGCCAGCGCTCCAGGGGGTTGGGGGGAGCTGTTTTTT
-,TRBD1,TRBJ1-5,TRBV6-5,CASRDPGQGYQPQHF,TGTGCCAGCAGAGACCCCGGACAGGGATACCAGCCCCAGCATTTT
-,TRBD2,TRBJ2-1,TRBV18,CASSPTLAGAYNEQFF,TGTGCCAGCTCTCCCACTCTAGCGGGGGCCTACAATGAGCAGTTCTTC
-,TRBD1,TRBJ2-3,TRBV27,CASSPGTGRGLDTQYF,TGTGCCAGCAGCCCAGGGACAGGGCGCGGTTTAGATACGCAGTATTTT
-,-,TRBJ1-1,TRBV27,CASNREGRNTEAFF,TGTGCCAGCAATCGGGAGGGGCGGAACACTGAAGCTTTCTTT
-,-,TRBJ2-2,TRBV5-1,CASSFSHPDTGELFF,TGCGCCAGCAGCTTCAGTCATCCGGACACCGGGGAGCTGTTTTTT
-,-,TRBJ1-1,TRBV9,CASSVWSDAEAFF,TGTGCCAGCAGCGTGTGGTCTGACGCTGAAGCTTTCTTT
-,-,TRBJ1-6,TRBV2,CASSEALGYNSPLHF,TGTGCCAGCAGTGAAGCGCTAGGTTATAATTCACCCCTCCACTTT
-,-,TRBJ1-2,TRBV15,CATSQGGNGYTF,TGTGCCACCAGCCAGGGAGGGAATGGCTACACCTTC
-,TRBD1,TRBJ2-6,TRBV11-1,CASSEGQGHSGANVLTF,TGTGCCAGCAGCGAGGGACAGGGCCACTCTGGGGCCAACGTCCTGACTTTC
-,TRBD1,TRBJ1-5,TRBV27,CASSDREGRLRPQHF,TGTGCCAGTTCGGACAGGGAGGGGCGCTTGAGGCCCCAGCATTTT